This T cell receptor beta chain was captured by sequencing in a study of OX40 agonist ivuxolimab in advanced cancers. On the study more broadly: Partial responses were achieved by three patients: one hepatocellular carcinoma, two cutaneous melanoma.

General study findings and limits: The specificity for antigen of the expanded peripheral T cells was not determined.

Some clones are missing from TCRdb's copy, which holds only in-frame ones; the method was immunoSEQ multiplex PCR. The sample shows about 53,000 clones, roughly 83% of them seen only once. Regarding this clone: No antigen is known for it.

The sample consisted of CD4+ or CD8+ T cells sorted from blood, taken in a trial of the OX40 agonist ivuxolimab. This clonotype was obtained from an adult with an advanced solid tumor such as melanoma, head and neck, liver or kidney cancer.

The CDR3 sequence is CASTDSVSYEQYF. The CDR3, as DNA: TGTGCCAGCACCGACAGTGTTTCCTACGAGCAGTACTTC. The chain is built from TRBV6-6 and TRBJ2-7; D perhaps matches TRBD1 (5 bases). Germline V gives CDR1 MNHNY, CDR2 SVGAGI (reference sequence). The V gene lost 7 bases and the J gene lost 1 base, with 11 bases spanning the gap. The CDR3 has 13 residues.